This TCR beta chain was recovered during a study of identical twins. TCRdb recomputed calls from the 5' RACE reads with MiXCR, one row per CDR3 protein. The sample holds 460,000 or so distinct CDR3 sequences, 13% to 15% seen once. This clonotype was found a few times. Germline V gives CDR1 MNHNS, CDR2 SASEGT. The CDR3 is 15 residues long. J lost 6 bases, V lost 9 bases, and 15 bases had no gene match. The sample was also linked to a second study, of yellow fever vaccine responses in identical twins.

The gene calls are TRBV6-1 and TRBJ2-7; 9 nucleotides agree with TRBD1. This clonotype was sampled from a woman aged 18-29 years in good health. The sequencing input was CD4+ T cells sorted from blood. CDR3 sequence (DNA): TGTGCCAGTAAGAAATTGGGACAGGGCGTTGCCGAGCAGTACTTC. It specifies CASKKLGQGVAEQYF.